This TCR beta chain appears in the sequencing data of a study of blood T cell repertoires in COVID-19. As for the study in general: Acute and convalescent COVID-19 specimens originated in the United States, Italy and Spain. In each case, the material was cDNA or gDNA derived from T cells, B-cell-depleted T cells, or PBMCs.

The authors' processing: Estimation of nucleated cell counts was performed using reference gene primer amplification. The assay was immunoSEQ multiplex PCR, and TCRdb's table has in-frame clones only and misses some. V and J calls plus clone size are reproduced from that table; the DNA served to infer D and trimming. Among about 38,000 clones listed, 90% were seen once. The germline V and J ends were trimmed by 8 bases and 5 bases, with 12 bases remaining between them. Germline CDR1 SGHNT, CDR2 YENEEA. The CDR3 has 12 amino acids. The chain links TRBV11-3 to TRBJ1-1; D gene uncertain. This clonotype was obtained from a man between 60 and 75 years old with active or convalescent COVID-19. The specimen sequenced was peripheral blood. The CDR3 bases are TGTGCCAGCTCGGGCCGGGGTACTGAAGCTTTCTTT. Residues: CASSGRGTEAFF.